This TCR beta chain was captured by sequencing in a study of blood T cell repertoires in COVID-19. Study-level background: From T cells, B-cell-depleted T cells, or PBMCs came the material, which was cDNA or gDNA.

The length of the CDR3 is 13 residues. The germline CDR1 and CDR2 sequences are SGHRS and YFSETQ. Trimming left V 2 bases short and J 1 base short, with 6 bases between. Clones were read by immunoSEQ multiplex PCR, and TCRdb kept only the in-frame ones, dropping some. The profile shows under 80,000 clones, 86% of them singletons. Sequencing was done on a sample of peripheral blood. The chain joins TRBV5-1 to TRBJ2-5; D unresolved. This TCR derives from a man aged 45-65 years with active COVID-19. CDR3 in DNA: TGCGCCAGCAGCTTCGGTAGCCAAGAGACCCAGTACTTC. It codes for CASSFGSQETQYF.